The 19 T cell receptor beta chains below were found in one sample sequenced in a study of blood T cells in healthy people across ages (dated by TCRdb to the mid-2010s). To prepare the library, 5' RACE was applied. The sequencer was an Illumina HiSeq 2500. A second PCR of about 6 to 11 cycles was run with a J-beta primer mix and a sample-barcoded 5' primer. The raw public reads went through TCRdb reprocessing: fastp at Q25, MiXCR clone calling, in-frame beta chains kept. Rows are unified per CDR3 protein, each entry keeping the most common DNA and genes. The sample table lists roughly 1.7 million distinct CDR3 sequences, about 31% of them with a count of one. The ten largest clones capture around 10% of the sample. Sequenced input: blood. The receptor set was obtained from a woman in her twenties or thirties in good health.

Ten or more counts support this clonotype. The gene calls are TRBV27 and TRBJ2-1, with TRBD2 matching 11 bases. CDR3 length equals 15 residues. The V segment lost 7 bases and the J segment 2 bases; nucleotides outside the gene matches: 4. CDR1 is MNHEY and CDR2 is SMNVEV in the germline V gene (reference sequence). CDR3: CASTLSGGAYNEQFF. CDR3 coding DNA: TGTGCCAGCACCCTTAGCGGGGGGGCCTACAATGAGCAGTTCTTC.

V usage is TRBV10-3 and J usage is TRBJ1-2; D is perhaps TRBD1 (5 bases). The CDR3 runs to 13 residues. The V end lost 9 bases, the J end lost 5 bases, and 16 bases lay between the germline ends. CDR1 and CDR2 (germline): ENHRY, SYGVKD. CDR3 nucleotides: TGTGCCATTCGTGACCCGGGACCGTATGGCTACACCTTC. This gives the protein CAIRDPGPYGYTF.

V usage is TRBV25-1 and J usage is TRBJ1-1; D gene uncertain. Trimming removed 5 bases from V and 8 bases from J, with 15 bases in between. Germline V gives CDR1 MGHDK, CDR2 SYGVNS. The CDR3 has 13 amino acids. The CDR3 region has the DNA TGTGCCAGCAGTCTCAGTCCGGTCGCAGAAGCTTTCTTT. It codes for CASSLSPVAEAFF.

This clonotype showed up just a few times. This rearrangement joins TRBV4-1 to TRBJ1-5; TRBD1 might be the D (5 bases). Trimming left V 1 base short and J 4 bases short, with 11 bases between. This CDR3 contains 15 residues. The V gene's germline CDR1 is MGHRA and CDR2 YSYEKL. The CDR3 coding sequence is TGCGCCAGCAGCCAAGGGGGGACGAGTAATCAGCCCCAGCATTTT. Encoded protein: CASSQGGTSNQPQHF.

This chain joins TRBV3-1 and TRBJ2-2; D unresolved. Per germline, CDR1 LGHDT and CDR2 YNNKEL (reference sequence). Trimming cost V 4 bases and J 3 bases, with 9 bases left between them. This CDR3 has 14 amino acids. In nucleotides, the CDR3 is TGTGCCAGCAGCCTGACATCTCACACCGGGGAGCTGTTTTTT. Translating it yields CASSLTSHTGELFF.

CDR3 in amino acids: CASQTSGRAAKETQYF. The DNA for the CDR3 is TGTGCCAGCCAGACTAGCGGGAGGGCCGCGAAGGAGACCCAGTACTTC. This chain connects TRBV6-6 to TRBJ2-7; 14 nucleotides match TRBD2. The J call is uncertain, as TRBJ2-5 better fits the DNA end. Germline CDR1 reads MNHNY; CDR2 reads SVGAGI (reference sequence). The CDR3 consists of 16 residues.

This clonotype was counted between two and nine times. The chain employs TRBV6-1 and TRBJ2-1; 13 positions agree with TRBD2. This CDR3 is 15 amino acids long. Germline assignment: CDR1 MNHNS and CDR2 SASEGT. The V and J ends lost 7 bases and 7 bases, in that order; junction bases with no gene match: 7. In DNA, the CDR3 is TGTGCCAGCATCCTACTAGCGGGGGGGCATAATGAGCAGTTCTTC. Translated, it gives CASILLAGGHNEQFF.

This clonotype was recorded once. The J gene is TRBJ1-5, the V gene TRBV20-1; the D is unclear. CDR3 length: 14 residues. Looked up from germline, CDR1 is DFQATT and CDR2 is SNEGSKA (reference sequence). V lost 5 bases and J 0 bases, leaving 11 bases between the germline ends. CDR3 region: CSASEGSSNQPQHF. The CDR3 DNA is TGCAGTGCTTCAGAGGGAAGTAGCAATCAGCCCCAGCATTTT.

In its sample, this clonotype was seen a few times. V usage is TRBV27 and J usage is TRBJ1-6; D uncertain. The CDR3 has 13 residues. V lost 0 bases, J lost 5 bases, and 2 bases lay in between. In germline, CDR1 is MNHEY, CDR2 SMNVEV (reference sequence). CDR3 nucleotides: TGTGCCAGCAGTTTATCTCATAATTCACCCCTCCACTTT. Translated, it gives CASSLSHNSPLHF.

This clonotype was counted at least ten times. The CDR3, as DNA: TGTGCCAGCAGCTCGTTGAATCAGCCCCAGCATTTT. Its translation is CASSSLNQPQHF. V and J are TRBV7-2 and TRBJ1-5, with no clear D. The CDR3 is 12 residues long. The V end was cut by 4 bases, the J end by 4 bases, with 5 bases between. Germline CDR1 is SGHTA and CDR2 is FQGNSA.

This clonotype was counted only a few times. J is TRBJ1-2 and V is TRBV20-1; tentatively, D is TRBD1 (6 bases). V shed 6 bases and J shed 3 bases, with 20 bases lying between them. CDR1 is DFQATT, CDR2 SNEGSKA, per germline (reference sequence). The CDR3 is 15 amino acids. The CDR3 region has the DNA TGCAGTGCCGGCGGACAGATAACCAAACACTATGGCTACACCTTC. This sequence encodes CSAGGQITKHYGYTF.

This clonotype has just one count. CDR3 in amino acids: CASSGEQGRGYGYTF. CDR3 bases: TGTGCCAGCAGCGGAGAACAGGGGAGAGGATATGGCTACACCTTC. The chain has TRBV9 and TRBJ1-2, with 7 bases identical to TRBD1. This CDR3 has 15 residues. Trimming at V came to 3 bases and at J to 5 bases, leaving 10 bases not matched to a gene. Germline assignment: CDR1 SGDLS and CDR2 YYNGEE.

The V call is TRBV7-8, the J call TRBJ1-5, with 9 positions matching TRBD1. Germline V gene lookup returns CDR1 SGHVS and CDR2 FQNEAQ. The V and J ends lost 4 bases and 7 bases, in that order; junction bases with no gene match: 14. This CDR3 contains 17 residues. Here the CDR3 reads CASSSVTGTGYGQPQHF. The CDR3 DNA sequence: TGTGCCAGCAGCTCAGTCACCGGGACAGGGTATGGCCAGCCCCAGCATTTT.

CDR3: CASTRGEQETQYF. Written as DNA, the CDR3 is TGTGCCAGCACGCGGGGGGAACAAGAGACCCAGTACTTC. The chain employs TRBV14 and TRBJ2-5; 8 nucleotides agree with TRBD2. The V gene end was trimmed by 7 bases and the J gene end by 2 bases; junction bases not matched to a gene: 3. CDR1 and CDR2 from the germline V gene are SGHDN and FVKESK. The CDR3 length is 13 residues.

This chain joins TRBV4-2 and TRBJ2-1; tentatively, D is TRBD2 (5 bases). V was clipped by 4 bases and J by 0 bases, with 19 bases between them. The CDR3 loop spans 18 amino acids. Looked up from germline, CDR1 is LGHNA and CDR2 is YNFKEQ. In DNA, the CDR3 is TGTGCCAGCAGCCCTCTCAAGACTACGCCGGGCTCCTACAATGAGCAGTTCTTC. This translates into CASSPLKTTPGSYNEQFF.

This chain links TRBV5-5 with TRBJ1-4; TRBD1 matches at 10 bases. The germline V gene encodes CDR1 SGHKS and CDR2 YYEKEE (reference sequence). V trimming: 3 bases; J trimming: 7 bases; junction bases outside the gene matches: 6. The CDR3 runs to 15 residues. The CDR3 region is CASSSDRGLGEKLFF. The CDR3, as DNA: TGTGCCAGCAGCTCAGACAGGGGGCTTGGTGAAAAACTGTTTTTT.

This clonotype was picked up a small number of times. The chain combines TRBV20-1 with TRBJ1-5, with D possibly TRBD1 on 5 matching bases. This CDR3 comprises 14 residues. The V and J ends lost 5 bases and 3 bases respectively, with 14 bases between them. Germline CDR1 reads DFQATT; CDR2 reads SNEGSKA (reference sequence). The CDR3 sequence is CSALTGANNQPQHF. The DNA for the CDR3 is TGCAGTGCTCTTACCGGGGCTAACAATCAGCCCCAGCATTTT.

This clonotype was recorded a few times. The genes are TRBV7-3 and TRBJ2-3; 10 bases agree with TRBD2. Germline loops: CDR1 SGHTA, CDR2 FQGTGA. This CDR3 has 15 amino acids. The V gene end was trimmed by 3 bases and the J gene end by 2 bases; junction bases not matched to a gene: 2. CDR3 sequence: CASSFSGGITDTQYF. The CDR3 nucleotides are TGTGCCAGCAGCTTTAGCGGGGGGATCACAGATACGCAGTATTTT.

The J gene is TRBJ1-1, the V gene TRBV7-3; 7 bases fit TRBD1. The CDR3 loop spans 16 amino acids. Germline V lookup: CDR1 SGHTA, CDR2 FQGTGA. V was pared by 8 bases and J by 1 base, with 13 bases of the junction left unmatched. The CDR3 protein is CASPDRTTGPNTEAFF. The CDR3 DNA reads as TGTGCCAGCCCCGATAGGACGACAGGGCCGAACACTGAAGCTTTCTTT.